The source of this TCR beta chain is a study of shared clonotypes between healthy human individuals. Generated by immunoSEQ multiplex PCR, the TCRdb table keeps only in-frame clones and is missing some. The sample yields around 1,100,000 clones, approximately 80% seen once. Germline assignment: CDR1 SGHRS and CDR2 YFSETQ. Trimming cost V 2 bases and J 5 bases, with 13 bases left between them. The length of the CDR3 is 14 residues. The clonotype was recovered from a man between 18 and 35 years old in good health. Some clones in this sample may be carry-over from other donors' samples. V gene TRBV5-1 combines with J gene TRBJ2-5, with D hard to call. Sequencing used memory CD4+ T cells from PBMCs. Subset of the sample: CD45RA-negative fraction. CDR3 protein: CASSLPEASETQYF. CDR3 coding DNA: TGCGCCAGCAGCTTACCAGAGGCGTCGGAGACCCAGTACTTC.